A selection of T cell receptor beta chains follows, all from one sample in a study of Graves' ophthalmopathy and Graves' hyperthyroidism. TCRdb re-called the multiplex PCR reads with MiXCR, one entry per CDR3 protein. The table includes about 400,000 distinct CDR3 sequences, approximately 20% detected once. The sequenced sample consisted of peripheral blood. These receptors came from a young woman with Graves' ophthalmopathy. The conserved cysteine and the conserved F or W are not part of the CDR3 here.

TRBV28,ASRAGLPRGEQY
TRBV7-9,ASSLGLVGETQY
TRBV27,ASSFLGQGGYEQY
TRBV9,ASSATSLETQY
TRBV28,ASSSEVQY
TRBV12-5,ASGTPPSSTGRNTEAF
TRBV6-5,ASRGQGGQPNTEAF
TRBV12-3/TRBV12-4,ASSLRDRAFYEQY
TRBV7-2,ASSLPNPRTPNTEAF
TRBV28,ASSRDRTYQETQY
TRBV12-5,ASVLETQY
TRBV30,AWSVARNYGYT
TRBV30,AWSVLGDQPQH
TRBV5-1,ASSLKGAPGEQY
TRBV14,ASSQVITAEAF
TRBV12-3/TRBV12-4,ASSLNRNTIY
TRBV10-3,AISEPRLAGTQY
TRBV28,ASSLPSEEAF
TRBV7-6,ASSLGAAPGELF
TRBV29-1,SVELGWGLSGNTIY
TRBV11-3,ASRGVPGQRETQY